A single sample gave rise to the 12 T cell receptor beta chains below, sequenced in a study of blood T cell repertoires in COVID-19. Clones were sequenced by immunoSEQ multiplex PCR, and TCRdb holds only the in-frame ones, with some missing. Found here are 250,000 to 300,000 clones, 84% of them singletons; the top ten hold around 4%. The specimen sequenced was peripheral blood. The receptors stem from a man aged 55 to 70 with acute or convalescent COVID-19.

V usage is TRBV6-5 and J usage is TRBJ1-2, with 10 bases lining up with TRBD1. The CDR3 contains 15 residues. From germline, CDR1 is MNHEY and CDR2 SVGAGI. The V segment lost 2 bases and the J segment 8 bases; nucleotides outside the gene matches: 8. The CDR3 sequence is CASSYARQGAGGYTF. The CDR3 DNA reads TGTGCCAGCAGTTACGCGCGACAGGGGGCGGGCGGCTACACCTTC.

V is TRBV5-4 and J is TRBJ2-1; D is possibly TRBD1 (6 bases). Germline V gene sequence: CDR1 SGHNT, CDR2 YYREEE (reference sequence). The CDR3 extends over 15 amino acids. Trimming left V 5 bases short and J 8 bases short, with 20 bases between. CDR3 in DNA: TGTGCCAGCAGTAGGCGGGCAGGGGTCAGGGATGAGCAGTTCTTC. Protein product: CASSRRAGVRDEQFF. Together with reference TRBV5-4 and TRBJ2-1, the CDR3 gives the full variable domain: ETGVTQSPTHLIKTRGQQVTLRCSSQSGHNTVSWYQQALGQGPQFIFQYYREEENGRGNFPPRFSGLQFPNYSSELNVNALELDDSALYLCASSRRAGVRDEQFFGPGTRLTVL.

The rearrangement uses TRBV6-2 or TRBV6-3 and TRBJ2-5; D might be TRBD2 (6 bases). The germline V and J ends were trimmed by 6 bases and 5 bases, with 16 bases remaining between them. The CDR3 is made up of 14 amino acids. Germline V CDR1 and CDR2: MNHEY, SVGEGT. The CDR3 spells CASSTPGGKETQYF. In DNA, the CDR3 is TGTGCCAGCAGCACTCCCGGAGGGAAGGAGACCCAGTACTTC.

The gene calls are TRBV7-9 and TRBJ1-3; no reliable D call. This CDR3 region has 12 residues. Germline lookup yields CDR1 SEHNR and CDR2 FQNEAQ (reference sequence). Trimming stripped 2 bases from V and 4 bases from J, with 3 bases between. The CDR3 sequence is CASSLLGNTIYF. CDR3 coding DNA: TGTGCCAGCAGCTTACTAGGAAACACCATATATTTT.

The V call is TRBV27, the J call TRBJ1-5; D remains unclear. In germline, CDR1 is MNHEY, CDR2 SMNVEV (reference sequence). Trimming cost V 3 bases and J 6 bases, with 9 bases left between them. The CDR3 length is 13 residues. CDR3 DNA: TGTGCCAGCAGTTTTGGCCGGGGTCAGCCCCAGCATTTT. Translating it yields CASSFGRGQPQHF.

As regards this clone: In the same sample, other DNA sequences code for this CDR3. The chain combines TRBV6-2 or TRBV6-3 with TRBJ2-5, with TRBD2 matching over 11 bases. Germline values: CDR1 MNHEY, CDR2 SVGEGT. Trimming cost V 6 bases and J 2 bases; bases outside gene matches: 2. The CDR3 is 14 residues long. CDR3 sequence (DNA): TGTGCCAGCAGCCTAGCGGGAGGTCAAGAGACCCAGTACTTC. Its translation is CASSLAGGQETQYF.

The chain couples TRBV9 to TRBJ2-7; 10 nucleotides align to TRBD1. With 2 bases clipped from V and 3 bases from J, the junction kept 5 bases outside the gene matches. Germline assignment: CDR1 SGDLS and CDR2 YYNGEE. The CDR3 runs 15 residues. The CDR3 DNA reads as TGTGCCAGCAGCGTCGGACAGGGGGGCGGCTACGAGCAGTACTTC. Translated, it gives CASSVGQGGGYEQYF.

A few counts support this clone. CDR3 residues: CASSQGYEQYF. As DNA, the CDR3 is TGTGCCAGCTCACAGGGGTACGAGCAGTACTTC. The chain uses TRBV18 and TRBJ2-7, with a weak D call TRBD1 (5 bases). This CDR3 has 11 residues. Germline V gene sequence: CDR1 KGHSH, CDR2 LQKENI. V was cut by 4 bases and J by 4 bases, with 5 bases left in between. Based on the CDR3 plus reference TRBV18 and TRBJ2-7, the full variable domain is NAGVMQNPRHLVRRRGQEARLRCSPMKGHSHVYWYRQLPEEGLKFMVYLQKENIIDESGMPKERFSAEFPKEGPSILRIQQVVRGDSAAYFCASSQGYEQYFGPGTRLTVT.

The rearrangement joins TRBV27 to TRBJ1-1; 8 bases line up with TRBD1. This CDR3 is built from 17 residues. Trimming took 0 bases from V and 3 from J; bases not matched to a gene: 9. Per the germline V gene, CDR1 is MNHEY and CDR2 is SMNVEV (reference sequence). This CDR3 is CASSLSIQGAGDTEAFF. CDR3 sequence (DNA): TGTGCCAGCAGTTTATCAATCCAGGGGGCTGGAGACACTGAAGCTTTCTTT.

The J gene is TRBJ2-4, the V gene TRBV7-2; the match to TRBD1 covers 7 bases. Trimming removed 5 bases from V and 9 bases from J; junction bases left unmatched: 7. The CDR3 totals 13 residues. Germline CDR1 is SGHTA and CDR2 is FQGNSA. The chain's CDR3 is CASSAVTGIIQYF. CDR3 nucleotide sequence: TGTGCCAGCAGCGCCGTGACAGGGATCATTCAGTACTTC.

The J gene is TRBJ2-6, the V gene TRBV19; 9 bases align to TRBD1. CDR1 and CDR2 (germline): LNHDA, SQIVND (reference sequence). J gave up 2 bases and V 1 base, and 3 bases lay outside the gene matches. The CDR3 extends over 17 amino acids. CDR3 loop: CASSIGTGAAGANVLTF. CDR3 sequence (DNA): TGTGCCAGTAGTATAGGGACAGGGGCCGCTGGGGCCAACGTCCTGACTTTC.

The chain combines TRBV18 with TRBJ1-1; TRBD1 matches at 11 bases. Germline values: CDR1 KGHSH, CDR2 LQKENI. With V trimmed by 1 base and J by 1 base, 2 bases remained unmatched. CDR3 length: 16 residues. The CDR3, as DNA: TGTGCCAGCTCACCACGGACAGGGGGCCGGAACACTGAAGCTTTCTTT. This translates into CASSPRTGGRNTEAFF.